This T cell receptor beta chain stems from a study of blood T cells in healthy people across ages. The study's findings and limits: TCR beta diversity per million T cells fell roughly linearly with age.

A few counts support this clonotype. The antigen is not known. Deletions cut 6 bases from V and 4 bases from J, with 16 bases between. The CDR3 totals 15 residues. Germline CDR1 and CDR2: MDHEN and SYDVKM. Alongside a J-beta primer mix, a sample-barcoded 5' primer served in a second PCR lasting about 7 to 11 cycles. Per-sample output comprised a minimum of 2.5 million paired-end reads containing CDR3. TCRdb re-called the 5' RACE reads with MiXCR, one entry per CDR3 protein. The sample carries hundreds of thousands of distinct CDR3 sequences, around 25% recorded once. This sample was also put to use in a study of T cells of mothers and their children. In that study: Once extracted, all RNA went into cDNA synthesis at approximately 1.5 ug per 15 ul.

This clonotype was obtained from a boy aged 5-17 years in good health. Input material: blood. This rearrangement joins TRBV28 to TRBJ2-4; TRBD1 is a possible D gene (6 bases). CDR3 sequence (DNA): TGTGCCAGCAGGGCCTGGGGGCAGGGGAAAAACATTCAGTACTTC. Amino acids: CASRAWGQGKNIQYF.